This T cell receptor (beta chain) was captured by sequencing in a study of beta chain features in type 1 diabetes. This CDR3 has 17 amino acids. Per germline, CDR1 SGHDT and CDR2 YYEEEE. V shed 4 bases, J shed 5 bases, and the junction held 13 bases outside the gene matches. This clone was counted between two and nine times. The sequenced template was cDNA made from the entire isolated RNA. Sequencing used immunoSEQ multiplex PCR; TCRdb keeps in-frame clones, though not all of them. Of about 140,000 clones listed, over 8% are singletons. The clonotype originates from a woman aged 40 to 50 in good health. The source material was central memory CD4+ T cells from blood. This chain links TRBV5-6 with TRBJ2-1, with TRBD1 identical over 9 bases. As DNA, the CDR3 is TGTGCCAGCAGCCGAGCCGGACCGGGACAGGGCCACAATGAGCAGTTCTTC. Protein: CASSRAGPGQGHNEQFF.